What follows describes a single T cell receptor beta chain. This clonotype was detected only a few times. What this receptor recognizes is not known. No base quality values were provided; no much bigger clone lies one nucleotide off. The library was made by PCR. Sequencing relied on an Illumina HiSeq 2500. To normalize quantification of the TCRbeta repertoire, the TCR libraries were built with molecular barcoding that relied on unique molecular identifiers. Through fastp at Q25 and MiXCR, TCRdb rebuilt clones from the public reads, retaining in-frame beta chains. Entries that share a CDR3 protein sequence are merged under the most common genes and DNA. The sample table contains roughly 500,000 distinct CDR3 sequences; only one count was recorded for about 31% of them. The ten largest clonotypes hold approximately 2.3% of the sample. These data come from a study of T-cell reconstitution after alpha-beta-depleted transplantation in children (dated by TCRdb to 2016 to 2017). For the wider study: The study quantitatively tracked T-cell immune reconstitution after TCRalphabeta/CD19-depleted allogeneic hematopoietic cell transplantation in children using TCR repertoire profiling.

Looking up the germline V gene (reference sequence) yields CDR1 LNHNV and CDR2 YYDKDF. The CDR3 numbers 14 residues from cysteine through phenylalanine. Kept here is only the CDR3 DNA, which spans 42 bases and is read in frame from base 1. V drops 0 bases and J drops 4 bases, leaving 9 bases in between. The sequencing here drew on PBMCs from the stem cell graft donor, taken from the stem cell graft. The chain employs TRBV15 and TRBJ1-2; TRBD1 might be the D gene, on 6 matching bases. The receptor's source is a human donor who donated a stem cell graft to a child with aplastic anemia. Here is the DNA: TGTGCCACCAGCAGAGAACAGGGAGCCTATGGCTACACCTTC. Translated, it gives CATSREQGAYGYTF.